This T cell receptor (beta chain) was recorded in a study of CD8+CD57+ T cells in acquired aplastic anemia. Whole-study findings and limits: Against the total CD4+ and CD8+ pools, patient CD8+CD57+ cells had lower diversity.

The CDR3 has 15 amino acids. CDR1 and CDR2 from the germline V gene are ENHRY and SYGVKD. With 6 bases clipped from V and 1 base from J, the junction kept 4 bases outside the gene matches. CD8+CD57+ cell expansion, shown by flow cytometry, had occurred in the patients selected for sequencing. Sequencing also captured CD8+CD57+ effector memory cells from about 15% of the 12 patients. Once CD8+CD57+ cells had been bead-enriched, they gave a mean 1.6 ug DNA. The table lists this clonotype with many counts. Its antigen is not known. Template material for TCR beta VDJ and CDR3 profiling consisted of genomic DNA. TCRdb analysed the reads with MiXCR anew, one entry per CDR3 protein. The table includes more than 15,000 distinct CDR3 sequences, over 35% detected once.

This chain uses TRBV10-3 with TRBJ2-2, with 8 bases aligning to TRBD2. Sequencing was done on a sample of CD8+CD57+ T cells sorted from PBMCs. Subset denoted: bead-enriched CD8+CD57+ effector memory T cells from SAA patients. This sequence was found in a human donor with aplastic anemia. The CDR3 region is CAIRPAGGNTGELFF. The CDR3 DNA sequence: TGTGCCATCAGACCCGCGGGGGGGAACACCGGGGAGCTGTTTTTT.